Presented here are 13 T cell receptor beta chains from one specimen sequenced in a study of T-cell memory formation after mild COVID-19. TCRdb re-called the 5' RACE reads through MiXCR, storing one row per CDR3 protein. This table has about 100,000 distinct CDR3 sequences, about an eighth appearing once. Sequenced: PBMCs or a T cell subset sorted from them (not recorded which). These receptors were obtained from a man aged 18 to 30 who had mild COVID-19 (a few samples of this study predate the infection). Cell type and time point are not known.

This chain connects TRBV4-3 to TRBJ1-4; D call uncertain. The ends were cut back, 6 bases at V and 1 base at J, with 9 bases in the middle. The CDR3 has 14 amino acids. CDR1 LGHNA and CDR2 YSLEER come from the germline V gene. The CDR3 sequence: CASRYRGTNEKLFF. The CDR3 coding sequence is TGCGCCAGCAGATACCGGGGAACTAATGAAAAACTGTTTTTT.

The V and J genes are TRBV4-3 and TRBJ2-5; TRBD1 or TRBD2 may be the D gene (5 bases each). Trimming removed 0 bases at V and 4 bases at J, with 12 bases between. This CDR3 is 15 amino acids long. Germline CDR1 LGHNA, CDR2 YSLEER. CDR3 in DNA: TGCGCCAGCAGCCAAGACTCCAGAGGGGCAGAGACCCAGTACTTC. Encoded protein: CASSQDSRGAETQYF.

This clonotype has at least ten counts. The chain combines TRBV2 with TRBJ2-1; D is unresolved. Per the germline V gene, CDR1 is SNHLY and CDR2 is FYNNEI. The CDR3 spans 11 residues. V lost 8 bases, J lost 3 bases, and 5 bases lay in between. In DNA form, the CDR3 reads TGTGCCAGCGACAACTACAATGAGCAGTTCTTC. Amino acid sequence: CASDNYNEQFF.

This clonotype was recorded many times. V and J are TRBV7-9 and TRBJ2-5; D not certain. The germline CDR1 and CDR2 sequences are SEHNR and FQNEAQ (reference sequence). This CDR3 is 15 amino acids long. With 1 base removed from V and 1 base from J, the gap between germline ends came to 10 bases. CDR3 DNA sequence: TGTGCCAGCAGCTTAGGTCCGGGCAGCCAAGAGACCCAGTACTTC. Translated: CASSLGPGSQETQYF.

This clonotype was observed a handful of times. The chain is built from TRBV12-3 or TRBV12-4 and TRBJ2-5, with 7 positions matching TRBD1. CDR3 length equals 16 residues. The V gene end was trimmed by 3 bases and the J gene end by 5 bases; junction bases not matched to a gene: 12. The chain's CDR3 is CASSFWPTGERETQYF. CDR3 DNA sequence: TGTGCCAGCAGTTTTTGGCCTACAGGGGAGAGGGAGACCCAGTACTTC.

The table lists this clonotype with a few counts. CDR3 DNA sequence: TGTGCCAGCAGCTTATCGGCGGCAATGAACACTGAAGCTTTCTTT. This sequence encodes CASSLSAAMNTEAFF. V gene TRBV7-3 combines with J gene TRBJ1-1; no firm D call. CDR1 is SGHTA and CDR2 is FQGTGA in the germline V gene. The CDR3 has 15 amino acids. Trimming shortened V by 2 bases and J by 0 bases, and 10 bases separated the two germline ends. Using reference TRBV7-3 and TRBJ1-1 for the parts outside the CDR3, the full variable domain is GAGVSQTPSNKVTEKGKYVELRCDPISGHTALYWYRQSLGQGPEFLIYFQGTGAADDSGLPNDRFFAVRPEGSVSTLKIQRTERGDSAVYLCASSLSAAMNTEAFFGQGTRLTVV.

With respect to this clonotype: Mismatch with germline at one junction end may stem from a read error. The chain combines TRBV11-2 with TRBJ2-4; 9 bases match TRBD2. The V gene's germline CDR1 is SGHAT and CDR2 FQNNGV. This CDR3 comprises 12 residues. CDR3 DNA sequence: TGTGCCAGCAGCTTAGCGGCGGGGGGGCCCGACTTC. As protein: CASSLAAGGPDF.

This clonotype was observed many times. The chain recombines TRBV29-1 with TRBJ2-1; tentative D call: TRBD1 (6 bases). The ends were cut back, 7 bases at V and 0 bases at J, with 22 bases in the middle. The CDR3 is made up of 17 amino acids. The germline gives CDR1 SQVTM, CDR2 ANQGSEA. The CDR3 DNA is TGCAGCGCTTATTCCACAGGGATGGTTGGCTCCTACAATGAGCAGTTCTTC. It codes for CSAYSTGMVGSYNEQFF.

Details on this clonotype: Compared with germline, one end of the junction differs, possibly owing to a read error. The chain recombines TRBV4-1 with TRBJ2-5; TRBD2 agrees at 7 bases. From germline, CDR1 is MGHRA and CDR2 YSYEKL. This CDR3 contains 14 residues. CDR3: CTSSQVQGGETQYF. For the CDR3, the DNA is TGCACCAGCAGCCAAGTTCAGGGAGGGGAGACCCAGTACTTC.

This clonotype was picked up a small number of times. The rearrangement joins TRBV5-8 to TRBJ2-6; D uncertain. V was pared by 4 bases and J by 0 bases, with 11 bases between. The CDR3 loop spans 16 amino acids. Germline loops: CDR1 SGHTS, CDR2 YDEGEE. For the CDR3, the DNA is TGTGCCAGCAGCATGGAGTCGTTCTCTGGGGCCAACGTCCTGACTTTC. The encoded protein is CASSMESFSGANVLTF.

The table lists this clonotype with a few counts. The chain recombines TRBV4-3 with TRBJ1-2, with 11 bases fitting TRBD1. The CDR3 length is 16 residues. J lost 8 bases, V lost 0 bases, and 8 bases had no gene match. Germline V CDR1 and CDR2: LGHNA, YSLEER. This chain's CDR3 is CASSQDRGQGAQGYTF. The CDR3 nucleotides read TGCGCCAGCAGCCAAGATCGAGGACAGGGGGCCCAGGGCTACACCTTC.

This clonotype appeared a few times. This chain uses TRBV23-1 with TRBJ1-5, with D possibly matching TRBD1 (5 bases). TRBV23-1 is an ORF, and what it does is uncertain. Deletions cut 2 bases from V and 5 bases from J, with 10 bases between. This CDR3 is built from 14 residues. The CDR3 nucleotides read TGCGCCAGCAGTCAAGGAGGAGGGGATCAGCCCCAGCATTTT. Protein product: CASSQGGGDQPQHF.

This clonotype was seen more than once but under ten times. The chain links TRBV7-6 to TRBJ1-2, with D unclear. V lost 2 bases and J 3 bases, leaving 7 bases between the germline ends. Per the germline V gene, CDR1 is SGHVS and CDR2 is FNYEAQ. The CDR3 runs to 13 residues. The CDR3, as DNA: TGTGCCAGCAGCTTATCAAGGGACTATGGCTACACCTTC. It codes for CASSLSRDYGYTF.